A single sample gave rise to the 24 T cell receptor beta chains below, sequenced in a study of chemoradiotherapy in HPV16-positive cancers. Data came from immunoSEQ multiplex PCR; TCRdb stores just in-frame clones and leaves some out. The table records around 1,000 clones, 70% to 85% of them present only once. The source material was tumor tissue, sampled from a patient who underwent chemoradiotherapy. The receptor source for this set is a human donor with HPV-associated anogenital cancer.

The chain recombines TRBV5-1 with TRBJ1-2; tentative D call: TRBD1 (5 bases). The V end was cut by 2 bases, the J end by 4 bases, with 12 bases between. The germline V gene encodes CDR1 SGHRS and CDR2 YFSETQ. The CDR3 has 14 residues. In DNA, the CDR3 is TGCGCCAGCAGCTTAGGGGACCGGTCCTATGGCTACACCTTC. It codes for CASSLGDRSYGYTF.

The gene calls are TRBV5-1 and TRBJ2-1; TRBD2 matches at 15 bases. There are 15 residues in the CDR3. Germline trimming cut 4 bases from V and 9 bases from J; bases unmatched to any gene: 5. Germline CDR1 SGHRS, CDR2 YFSETQ. CDR3 DNA sequence: TGCGCCAGCAGCGCCGGGACTAGCGGGAGGAGTGAGCAGTTCTTC. Protein product: CASSAGTSGRSEQFF.

This clone was seen a handful of times. The CDR3 DNA follows: TGTGCCAGTAGTGGAAACAGACTTACCTACGAGCAGTACTTC. Its translation is CASSGNRLTYEQYF. V and J are TRBV19 and TRBJ2-7; D ambiguous. The germline V and J ends were trimmed by 5 bases and 2 bases, with 13 bases remaining between them. Germline V gene lookup returns CDR1 LNHDA and CDR2 SQIVND (reference sequence). The CDR3 is made up of 14 amino acids. Full variable domain (remainder filled in from reference TRBV19 and TRBJ2-7): DGGITQSPKYLFRKEGQNVTLSCEQNLNHDAMYWYRQDPGQGLRLIYYSQIVNDFQKGDIAEGYSVSREKKESFPLTVTSAQKNPTAFYLCASSGNRLTYEQYFGPGTRLTVT.

This rearrangement joins TRBV5-1 to TRBJ2-5, with TRBD1 as a possible D gene (5 bases). Trimming took off 0 bases at V and 5 bases at J, with 11 bases between the two ends. Per germline, CDR1 SGHRS and CDR2 YFSETQ. The CDR3 has 14 amino acids. The CDR3 is CASSLGQGHETQYF. In nucleotides, the CDR3 is TGCGCCAGCAGCTTGGGGCAGGGCCACGAGACCCAGTACTTC.

DNA for the CDR3: TGTGCCAGCAGCTCTCGGACAGACTACACCGGGGAGCTGTTTTTT. Translating gives CASSSRTDYTGELFF. The chain links TRBV4-2 to TRBJ2-2; tentatively, D is TRBD1 (6 bases). V was cut by 5 bases and J by 3 bases, with 13 bases left in between. The CDR3 extends over 15 amino acids. Germline CDR1 and CDR2: LGHNA and YNFKEQ.

This clone was seen more than once but under ten times. The chain employs TRBV19 and TRBJ1-1; D unclear. This CDR3 region has 11 residues. Germline CDR1 and CDR2: LNHDA and SQIVND (reference sequence). With 6 bases removed from V and 1 base from J, the gap between germline ends came to 3 bases. CDR3 residues: CASRGNTEAFF. Written as DNA, the CDR3 is TGTGCCAGTAGGGGGAACACTGAAGCTTTCTTT.

The V call is TRBV11-2, the J call TRBJ2-2; 7 bases fit TRBD2. CDR3 size: 14 residues. With V trimmed by 2 bases and J by 4 bases, 1 base remained unmatched. Germline V CDR1 and CDR2: SGHAT, FQNNGV. The DNA of the CDR3 is TGTGCCAGCAGCTTATCGGGGGGCACCGGGGAGCTGTTTTTT. It codes for CASSLSGGTGELFF.

V and J are TRBV19 and TRBJ2-7, with 10 bases lining up with TRBD1. CDR1 and CDR2 from the germline V gene are LNHDA and SQIVND (reference sequence). V gave up 6 bases and J gave up 4 bases; unmatched junction bases: 6. The CDR3 sequence is 14 residues long. Written as DNA, the CDR3 is TGTGCCAGTAGGGACGGACAGGGGGAGTACGAGCAGTACTTC. This gives the protein CASRDGQGEYEQYF.

J is TRBJ2-5 and V is TRBV21-1; the table's D call, TRBD1, has no DNA check behind it. TRBV21-1 constitutes a pseudogene. This CDR3 contains 9 residues. CDR3 sequence: CAVRKTQYF. For the CDR3, the DNA is TGTGCCGTCAGAAAGACCCAGTACTTC.

This clone was seen only a few times. This sequence joins TRBV6-1 and TRBJ1-2; D uncertain. CDR3 length: 13 residues. CDR1 is MNHNS, CDR2 SASEGT, per germline. Trimming cost V 3 bases and J 0 bases, with 5 bases left between them. CDR3 nucleotides: TGTGCCAGCAGTGACACAACTAACTATGGCTACACCTTC. Amino acid sequence: CASSDTTNYGYTF.

This chain connects TRBV27 to TRBJ2-3, with 10 positions matching TRBD1. Germline assignment: CDR1 MNHEY and CDR2 SMNVEV (reference sequence). After removal of 5 bases from V and 5 bases from J, the junction contained 7 bases not matched to a gene. This CDR3 region has 15 residues. The CDR3 DNA is TGTGCCAGCAGTATCGGGACAGGGGAGGGAGATACGCAGTATTTT. Translating it yields CASSIGTGEGDTQYF.

The rearrangement uses TRBV7-9 and TRBJ1-2; a weak D match, TRBD1 (5 bases). Looked up from germline, CDR1 is SEHNR and CDR2 is FQNEAQ (reference sequence). The V end lost 5 bases, the J end lost 1 base, and 17 bases lay between the germline ends. The CDR3 contains 16 residues. CDR3 DNA: TGTGCCAGCAGCGAATTGTTACAGGAGTTTAACTATGGCTACACCTTC. Translated, it gives CASSELLQEFNYGYTF.

The genes are TRBV7-6 and TRBJ1-1; perhaps TRBD1 as D (5 bases). V was pared by 2 bases and J by 4 bases, with 11 bases between. CDR1 and CDR2 (germline): SGHVS, FNYEAQ. The CDR3 totals 14 residues. This CDR3 is CASSLTGGTTEAFF. CDR3 DNA sequence: TGTGCCAGCAGCTTAACCGGGGGGACCACTGAAGCTTTCTTT.

The chain couples TRBV5-5 to TRBJ2-1; tentatively, D is TRBD1 (5 bases). Germline values: CDR1 SGHKS, CDR2 YYEKEE (reference sequence). V was pared by 4 bases and J by 5 bases, with 10 bases between. CDR3 size: 13 residues. The chain's CDR3 is CASSLQTDNEQFF. CDR3 nucleotide sequence: TGTGCCAGCAGCCTGCAGACAGACAATGAGCAGTTCTTC.

The rearrangement joins TRBV7-2 to TRBJ2-3; D is perhaps TRBD1 (5 bases). There are 14 residues in the CDR3. In germline, CDR1 is SGHTA, CDR2 FQGNSA. The germline V and J ends were trimmed by 3 bases and 0 bases, with 7 bases remaining between them. The CDR3 spells CASSFRTSTDTQYF. In DNA, the CDR3 is TGTGCCAGCAGCTTCAGGACAAGCACAGATACGCAGTATTTT.

The count of this clone is one. The chain couples TRBV20-1 to TRBJ2-3; unclear D gene. The length of the CDR3 is 11 residues. The V end lost 3 bases, the J end lost 4 bases, and 5 bases lay between the germline ends. Germline CDR1 is DFQATT and CDR2 is SNEGSKA (reference sequence). In DNA, the CDR3 is TGCAGTGCTAGGTGGGCAGATACGCAGTATTTT. The encoded protein is CSARWADTQYF.

This clone has just one count. In DNA, the CDR3 is TGTGCCAGCACCCCTCAGGTCAGGGGACCTGAAGCTTTCTTT. Translating it yields CASTPQVRGPEAFF. The chain couples TRBV6-5 to TRBJ1-1, with D maybe TRBD1 (6 bases). The CDR3 loop spans 14 amino acids. The germline gives CDR1 MNHEY, CDR2 SVGAGI. The V end was cut by 7 bases, the J end by 6 bases, with 18 bases between.

The chain recombines TRBV5-1 with TRBJ1-6; 9 positions match TRBD1. CDR1 is SGHRS and CDR2 is YFSETQ in the germline V gene. This CDR3 contains 18 residues. Losses at the gene ends were 3 bases for V and 7 bases for J; bases not matched to a gene: 14. Here the CDR3 DNA reads TGCGCCAGCAGCTGGACCACCGGGACAGGGAAAGGGAATTCACCCCTCCACTTT. It translates to CASSWTTGTGKGNSPLHF.

This clone was seen once. At the DNA level, this CDR3 is encoded by other sequences in the same sample as well. The chain carries TRBV6-1 and TRBJ2-3; 12 bases match TRBD2. The CDR3 sequence is 15 residues long. Germline V gene lookup returns CDR1 MNHNS and CDR2 SASEGT. Trimming removed 2 bases from V and 4 bases from J; junction bases left unmatched: 1. The chain's CDR3 is CASSELAGGPDTQYF. The DNA for the CDR3 is TGTGCCAGCAGTGAACTAGCGGGAGGGCCAGATACGCAGTATTTT.

This chain connects TRBV6-1 to TRBJ2-6, with no clear D. V dropped 2 bases and J dropped 2 bases, with 4 bases sitting between them. This CDR3 spans 14 amino acids. Germline CDR1 is MNHNS and CDR2 is SASEGT. The CDR3 DNA reads TGTGCCAGCAGTGAACTAGCTGGGGCCAACGTCCTGACTTTC. This codes for CASSELAGANVLTF.

The chain has TRBV6-4 and TRBJ2-2, with D perhaps TRBD1 (5 bases). Trimming pared 3 bases from V and 7 bases from J, leaving 9 bases between. Germline values: CDR1 MRHNA, CDR2 SNTAGT. This CDR3 is built from 13 residues. CDR3 sequence (DNA): TGTGCCAGCAGTGAAAGGGGATACGGGGAGCTGTTTTTT. Translating it yields CASSERGYGELFF.

The rearrangement joins TRBV7-8 to TRBJ2-5, with 13 bases lining up with TRBD2. CDR1 and CDR2 from the germline V gene are SGHVS and FQNEAQ. The CDR3 runs 15 residues. The V gene end was trimmed by 6 bases and the J gene end by 2 bases; junction bases not matched to a gene: 3. CDR3 nucleotide sequence: TGTGCCAGCAGTTTGGGACTAGCGGGACAAGAGACCCAGTACTTC. It is translated as CASSLGLAGQETQYF.

This clone is a singleton in its sample. V is TRBV5-5 and J is TRBJ2-2; no reliable D call. The CDR3 is 16 amino acids. Germline CDR1 SGHKS, CDR2 YYEKEE (reference sequence). The V end lost 3 bases, the J end lost 0 bases, and 12 bases lay between the germline ends. CDR3 sequence: CASSYSRAANTGELFF. The CDR3 bases are TGTGCCAGCAGCTACAGCCGGGCCGCGAACACCGGGGAGCTGTTTTTT.

The V and J genes are TRBV5-1 and TRBJ1-5, with a tentative D call TRBD1 (6 bases). CDR1 is SGHRS and CDR2 is YFSETQ in the germline V gene. The V gene lost 3 bases and the J gene lost 7 bases, with 11 bases spanning the gap. This CDR3 is built from 13 residues. In DNA form, the CDR3 reads TGCGCCAGCAGCTCGATGGGGGGCCAGCCCCAGCATTTT. Translation: CASSSMGGQPQHF.